The rows below give T cell receptor beta chains drawn from one sample of a study of CD8 T cells in Susac syndrome. TCRdb redid the calling of the immunoSEQ multiplex PCR reads with MiXCR, one entry per CDR3 protein. The table lists 150,000 to 200,000 distinct CDR3 sequences, around 94% of them singletons. Input material: CD4+ T cells from PBMCs. The receptors originated from a human donor with multiple sclerosis. Both conserved end residues are part of each CDR3. Fields, in order: J gene, D gene, V gene, clone size, CDR3 DNA, CDR3 protein. D genes are given only for firm matches. Rows may omit the clone size; those that give it use once, few, many or a size class.

J: TRBJ2-2
D: .
V: TRBV6-6
size: .
DNA: TGTGCCAGCAGGAATCTAGTCAGGGAGCTGTTTTTT
CDR3: CASRNLVRELFF

J: TRBJ2-3
D: .
V: TRBV4-2
size: .
DNA: TGTGCCAGCAGCCAAGGGTGGAAGACTAGTGGGTCCACAGATACGCAGTATTTT
CDR3: CASSQGWKTSGSTDTQYF

J: TRBJ2-7
D: .
V: TRBV5-1
size: .
DNA: TGCGCCAGCAGCTTGGTTAGCTCCTACGAGCAGTACTTC
CDR3: CASSLVSSYEQYF

J: TRBJ1-1
D: TRBD1
V: TRBV15
size: .
DNA: TGTGCCACCAGCCATCAGGGGGGGAACACTGAAGCTTTCTTT
CDR3: CATSHQGGNTEAFF

J: TRBJ1-2
D: TRBD1
V: TRBV30
size: .
DNA: TGTGCCTGGACGGGACAGGGGTATCGTGGCTACACCTTC
CDR3: CAWTGQGYRGYTF

J: TRBJ2-2
D: .
V: TRBV27
size: .
DNA: TGTGCCTGCGCAGGGGTGTTTTCCGGGGAGCTGTTTTTT
CDR3: CACAGVFSGELFF

J: TRBJ1-2
D: .
V: TRBV19
size: .
DNA: TGTGCCAGTAGTACTCAGAATGGCGGCTACACCTTC
CDR3: CASSTQNGGYTF

J: TRBJ1-5
D: .
V: TRBV7-9
size: .
DNA: TGTGCCAGCAGCTTAGGGACTTCCAATCAGCCCCAGCATTTT
CDR3: CASSLGTSNQPQHF

J: TRBJ2-1
D: TRBD2
V: TRBV10-3
size: .
DNA: TGTGCCATCAGTGGACTAGCGGACTATAATGAGCAGTTCTTC
CDR3: CAISGLADYNEQFF

J: TRBJ2-2
D: .
V: TRBV6-2/TRBV6-3
size: .
DNA: TGTGCCAGCAAAAGCCCCCTCGGGCGCGCGGGCGACACCGGGGAGCTGTTTTTT
CDR3: CASKSPLGRAGDTGELFF

J: TRBJ1-1
D: .
V: TRBV29-1
size: few
DNA: TGCAGCGTTGGGGGGGCGAACACTGAAGCTTTCTTT
CDR3: CSVGGANTEAFF

J: TRBJ1-2
D: .
V: TRBV4-3
size: once
DNA: TGCGCCAGCAGCCCGAGAATCCAGGCGGGGTACTATGGCTACACCTTC
CDR3: CASSPRIQAGYYGYTF

J: TRBJ1-1
D: TRBD1
V: TRBV28
size: .
DNA: TGTGCCAGCAGTCCTGCAGGGGTGCAGGGGGCCACTGAAGCTTTCTTT
CDR3: CASSPAGVQGATEAFF